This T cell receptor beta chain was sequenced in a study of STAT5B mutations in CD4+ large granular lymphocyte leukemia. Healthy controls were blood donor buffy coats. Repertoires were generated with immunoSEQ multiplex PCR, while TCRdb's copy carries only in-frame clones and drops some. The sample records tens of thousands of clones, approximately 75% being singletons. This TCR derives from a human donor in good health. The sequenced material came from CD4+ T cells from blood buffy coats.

The CDR3 sequence is CASSLKTSGMVVNEQFF. As DNA, the CDR3 is TGTGCCAGCAGCTTAAAGACTAGCGGGATGGTCGTCAATGAGCAGTTCTTC. The chain couples TRBV7-8 to TRBJ2-1, with TRBD2 matching over 11 bases. This CDR3 has 17 residues. V trimming: 2 bases; J trimming: 6 bases; junction bases outside the gene matches: 9. Germline-derived CDR1 and CDR2 are SGHVS and FQNEAQ.